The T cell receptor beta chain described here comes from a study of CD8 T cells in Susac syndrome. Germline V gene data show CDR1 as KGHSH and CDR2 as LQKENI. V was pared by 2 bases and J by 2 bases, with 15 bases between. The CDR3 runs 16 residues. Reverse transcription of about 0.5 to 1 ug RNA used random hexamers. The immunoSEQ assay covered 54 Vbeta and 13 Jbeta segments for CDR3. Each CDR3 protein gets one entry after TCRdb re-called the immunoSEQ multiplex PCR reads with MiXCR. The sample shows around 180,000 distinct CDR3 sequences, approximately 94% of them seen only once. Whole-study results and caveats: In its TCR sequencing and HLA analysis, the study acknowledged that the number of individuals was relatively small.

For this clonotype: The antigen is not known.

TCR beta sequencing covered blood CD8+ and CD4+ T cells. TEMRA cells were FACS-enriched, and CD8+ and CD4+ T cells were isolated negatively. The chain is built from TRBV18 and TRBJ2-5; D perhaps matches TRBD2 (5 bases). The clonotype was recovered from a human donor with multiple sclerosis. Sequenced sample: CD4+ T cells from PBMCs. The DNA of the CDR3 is TGTGCCAGCTCACCAATAATTGCCCGGGATCAAGAGACCCAGTACTTC. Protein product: CASSPIIARDQETQYF.